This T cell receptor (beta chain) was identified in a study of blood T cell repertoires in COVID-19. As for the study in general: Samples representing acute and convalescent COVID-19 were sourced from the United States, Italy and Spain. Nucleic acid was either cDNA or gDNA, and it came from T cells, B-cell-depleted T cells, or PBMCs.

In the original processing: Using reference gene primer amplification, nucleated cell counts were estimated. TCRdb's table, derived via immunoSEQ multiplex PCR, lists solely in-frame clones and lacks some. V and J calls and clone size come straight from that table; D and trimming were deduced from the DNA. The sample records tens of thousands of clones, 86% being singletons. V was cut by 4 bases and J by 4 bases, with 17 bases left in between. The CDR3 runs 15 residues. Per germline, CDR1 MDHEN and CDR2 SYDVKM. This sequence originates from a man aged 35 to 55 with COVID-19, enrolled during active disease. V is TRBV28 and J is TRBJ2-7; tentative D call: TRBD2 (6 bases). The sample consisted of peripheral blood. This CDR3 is CASSSRGNTYYEQYF. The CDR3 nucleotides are TGTGCCAGCAGTTCACGCGGGAACACGTATTACGAGCAGTACTTC.